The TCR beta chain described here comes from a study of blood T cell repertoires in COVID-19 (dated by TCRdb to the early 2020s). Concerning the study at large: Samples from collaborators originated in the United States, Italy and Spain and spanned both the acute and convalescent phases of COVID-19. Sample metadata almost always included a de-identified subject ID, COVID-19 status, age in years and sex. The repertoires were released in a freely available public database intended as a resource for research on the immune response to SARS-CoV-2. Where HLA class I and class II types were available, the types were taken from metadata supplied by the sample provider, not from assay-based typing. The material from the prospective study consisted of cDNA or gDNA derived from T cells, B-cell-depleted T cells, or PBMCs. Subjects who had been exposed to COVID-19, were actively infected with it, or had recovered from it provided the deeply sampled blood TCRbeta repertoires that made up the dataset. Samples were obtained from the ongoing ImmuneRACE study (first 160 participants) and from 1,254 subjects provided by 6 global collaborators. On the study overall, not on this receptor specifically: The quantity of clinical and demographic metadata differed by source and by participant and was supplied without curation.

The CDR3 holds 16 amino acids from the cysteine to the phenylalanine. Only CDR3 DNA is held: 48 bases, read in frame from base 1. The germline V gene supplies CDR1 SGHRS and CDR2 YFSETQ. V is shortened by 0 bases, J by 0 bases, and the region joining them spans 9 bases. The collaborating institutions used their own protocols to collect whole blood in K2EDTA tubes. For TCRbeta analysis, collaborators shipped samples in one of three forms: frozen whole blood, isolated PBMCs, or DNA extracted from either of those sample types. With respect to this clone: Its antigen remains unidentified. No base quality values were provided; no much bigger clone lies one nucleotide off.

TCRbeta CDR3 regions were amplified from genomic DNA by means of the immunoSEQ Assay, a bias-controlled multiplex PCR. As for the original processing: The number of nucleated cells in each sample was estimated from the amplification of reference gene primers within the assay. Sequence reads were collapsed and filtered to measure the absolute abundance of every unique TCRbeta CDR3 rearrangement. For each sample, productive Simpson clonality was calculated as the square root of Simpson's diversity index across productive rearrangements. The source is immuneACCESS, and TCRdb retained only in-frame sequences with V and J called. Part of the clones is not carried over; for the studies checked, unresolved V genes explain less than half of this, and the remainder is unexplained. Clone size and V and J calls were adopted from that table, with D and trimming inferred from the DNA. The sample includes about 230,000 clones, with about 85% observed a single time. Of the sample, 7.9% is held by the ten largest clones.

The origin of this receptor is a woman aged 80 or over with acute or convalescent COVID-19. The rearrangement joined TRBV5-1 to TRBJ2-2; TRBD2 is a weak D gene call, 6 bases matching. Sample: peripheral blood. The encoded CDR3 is CASSLDTGANTGELFF. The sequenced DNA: TGCGCCAGCAGCTTGGACACGGGAGCGAACACCGGGGAGCTGTTTTTT.